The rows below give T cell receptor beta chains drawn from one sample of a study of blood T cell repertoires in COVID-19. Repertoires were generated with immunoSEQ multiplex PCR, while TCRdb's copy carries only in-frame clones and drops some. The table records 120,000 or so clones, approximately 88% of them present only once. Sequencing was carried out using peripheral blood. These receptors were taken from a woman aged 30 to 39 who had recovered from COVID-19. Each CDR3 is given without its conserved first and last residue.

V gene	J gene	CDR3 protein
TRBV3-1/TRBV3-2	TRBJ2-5	ASSQKTTGRQETQY
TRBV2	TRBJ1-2	ASSPTWTGGGYT
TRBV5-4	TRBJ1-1	ASAPWGQKGTEAF
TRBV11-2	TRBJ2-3	ASSLGQGAEGYTQY
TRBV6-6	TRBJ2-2	ASSSISGTGELF
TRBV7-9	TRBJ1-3	ASSLLGDSGNTIY
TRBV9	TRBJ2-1	ASSAMGQGVQF
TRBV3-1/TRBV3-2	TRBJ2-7	ASSRLAYEQY
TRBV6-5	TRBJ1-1	ASSLIGTGIEAF
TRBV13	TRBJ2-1	ASSPLREINEQF
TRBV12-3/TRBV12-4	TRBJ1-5	ASSLELVQPQH
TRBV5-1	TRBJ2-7	ASSFGDRGYEQY
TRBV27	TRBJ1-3	ASSLTGRFGNTIY
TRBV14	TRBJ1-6	ASSPGTGHRNSPLH
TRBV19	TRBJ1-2	ASSIDNRNYGYT
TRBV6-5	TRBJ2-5	ASSPIAGVETQY
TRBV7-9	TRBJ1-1	ASSPKPTQNTEAF
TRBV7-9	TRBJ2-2	ASSFGGTPNTGELF
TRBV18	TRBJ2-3	ASSLGQGATDTQY
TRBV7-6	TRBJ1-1	ASSFRTGPDGEAF
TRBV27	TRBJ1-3	ASSFPRVGNTIY
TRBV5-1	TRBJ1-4	ASSWTGDSDEKLF
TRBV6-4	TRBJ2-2	ASSPAWGVNTGELF
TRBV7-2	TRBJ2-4	ASSSLAGETKNIQY
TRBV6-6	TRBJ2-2	ASSYILTGELF
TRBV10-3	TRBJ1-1	AISQGVNTEAF
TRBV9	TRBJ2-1	ASSEGTSGGKQF
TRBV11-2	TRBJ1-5	ASSFDRDQPQH
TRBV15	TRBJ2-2	ATSRDRQGGVRELF
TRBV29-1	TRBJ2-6	SVEDTTNRAGANVLT
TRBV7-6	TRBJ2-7	ASSPTSGVYYEQY
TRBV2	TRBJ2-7	ASSEGDRESYEQY
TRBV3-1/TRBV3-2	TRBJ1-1	ASRDVREEAF
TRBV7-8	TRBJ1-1	ASSLVKNTEAF
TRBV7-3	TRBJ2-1	ASSLGGTSAYNEQF
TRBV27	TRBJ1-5	ASTFGTGSFSNQPQH
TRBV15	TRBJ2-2	AIRDGTGGDTGELF
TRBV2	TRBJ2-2	ASDSGDLDTGELF
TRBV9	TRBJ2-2	ASSDTSGSDTGELF
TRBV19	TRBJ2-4	ASRLGQGIDIQY
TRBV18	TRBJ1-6	ASSPLSSYNSPLH